This T cell receptor beta chain came from a study of regulatory T cells in long-lasting Graves disease. Broader study findings: Sharing of public clonotypes was greater in persistent patients (under 3,000) than in new patients (966).

In building TCR beta libraries, iRepertoire HTBI primers were used together with Arm-PCR of CDR3 regions. TCRdb reprocessed the multiplex PCR reads via MiXCR and lists one record per CDR3 protein. Of 350,000 to 450,000 distinct CDR3 sequences listed, about 12% are singletons. The time point: newly diagnosed GD, antithyroid drugs for less than 3 months. PBMC-derived RNA was used for the TCR library. This clonotype occurred many times. Its matching antigen is unknown. The sample also formed part of further work on T cells in Graves' hyperthyroidism and ophthalmopathy. From that report: Appearing also in blood were most of the thyroid clonotypes expanded above 0.001.

The sequence derives from a woman between 18 and 29 years old with Graves disease. Here the sequenced sample was peripheral blood mononuclear cells (PBMCs), taken at new diagnosis, from a patient treated with antithyroid drugs.

The CDR3 DNA reads as TGTGCCAGCAGCTCATCCCTAGACAGTCCACTAAACACTGAAGCTTTCTTT. This encodes CASSSSLDSPLNTEAFF. The chain uses TRBV7-9 and TRBJ1-1, with a weak D call TRBD1 (5 bases). This CDR3 region has 17 residues. Germline V lookup: CDR1 SEHNR, CDR2 FQNEAQ (reference sequence). The V and J ends lost 4 bases and 2 bases respectively, with 20 bases between them.